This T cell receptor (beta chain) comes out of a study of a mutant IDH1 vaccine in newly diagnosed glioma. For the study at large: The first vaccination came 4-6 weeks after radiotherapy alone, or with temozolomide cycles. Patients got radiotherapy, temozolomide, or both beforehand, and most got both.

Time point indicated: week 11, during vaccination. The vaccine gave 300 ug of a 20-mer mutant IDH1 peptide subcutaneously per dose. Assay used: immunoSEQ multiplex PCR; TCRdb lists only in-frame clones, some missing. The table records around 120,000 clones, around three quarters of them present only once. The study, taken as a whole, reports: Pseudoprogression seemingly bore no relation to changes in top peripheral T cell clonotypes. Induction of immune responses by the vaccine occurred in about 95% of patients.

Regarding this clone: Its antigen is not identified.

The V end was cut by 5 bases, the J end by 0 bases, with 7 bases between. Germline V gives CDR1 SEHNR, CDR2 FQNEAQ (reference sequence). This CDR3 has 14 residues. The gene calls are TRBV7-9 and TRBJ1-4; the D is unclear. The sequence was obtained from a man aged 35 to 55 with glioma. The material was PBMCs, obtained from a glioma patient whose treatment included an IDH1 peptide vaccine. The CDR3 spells CASSRHSTNEKLFF. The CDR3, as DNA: TGTGCCAGCAGCAGACACTCAACTAATGAAAAACTGTTTTTT.